Listed here are 32 T cell receptor beta chains from one sample, sequenced in a study of metastatic and nonmetastatic thyroid tumors. TCRdb re-called the PCR reads through MiXCR. The sample lists about 85,000 clones; about 9.1% were seen once. The entire patient cohort was treatment-naive prior to thyroid surgery. The sample was blood. These receptors were collected from a female donor with papillary thyroid cancer or a benign thyroid nodule (not recorded which). Some clones in this sample may be carry-over from other donors' samples.

This clone was counted only a few times. The chain recombines TRBV2 with TRBJ2-2; TRBD2 matches 7 bases. CDR1 is SNHLY, CDR2 FYNNEI, per germline. V dropped 11 bases and J dropped 7; count of bases not matched to a gene: 10. CDR3 length: 13 amino acids. As DNA, the CDR3 is TGTGCCGGCACGGTAGCGGGCCACGGGGAGCTGTTTTTT. It specifies CAGTVAGHGELFF. Drawing the rest from reference TRBV2 and TRBJ2-2, the complete variable domain is EPEVTQTPSHQVTQMGQEVILRCVPISNHLYFYWYRQILGQKVEFLVSFYNNEISEKSEIFDDQFSVERPDGSNFTLKIRSTKLEDSAMYFCAGTVAGHGELFFGEGSRLTVL.

V is TRBV30 and J is TRBJ2-7; a weak D match, TRBD2 (6 bases). V lost 4 bases to trimming and J lost 6 bases, with 16 bases between them. The CDR3 loop spans 13 amino acids. From germline, CDR1 is GTSNPN and CDR2 SVGIG (reference sequence). CDR3 amino acids: CAWNRVKGGEQYF. The CDR3 nucleotides are TGTGCCTGGAACCGGGTAAAGGGAGGCGAGCAGTACTTC.

This chain links TRBV7-3 with TRBJ2-1, with a tentative D call TRBD1 (6 bases). Germline V gives CDR1 SGHTA, CDR2 FQGTGA. V lost 3 bases and J lost 7, with 13 bases in between. The CDR3 consists of 14 residues. CDR3 loop: CASSFGWGQNEQFF. CDR3 in DNA: TGTGCCAGCAGCTTCGGGTGGGGGCAGAATGAGCAGTTCTTC.

This clone showed up many times. This sample includes further DNA sequences coding for the same CDR3. The rearrangement uses TRBV5-1 and TRBJ1-5, with D tentatively TRBD1 (5 bases). V was pared by 0 bases and J by 2 bases, with 9 bases between. The CDR3 covers 15 residues. Germline loops: CDR1 SGHRS, CDR2 YFSETQ. This chain's CDR3 is CASSLDQGGNQPQHF. The CDR3 nucleotides read TGCGCCAGCAGCTTGGATCAGGGAGGCAATCAGCCCCAGCATTTT.

The table lists this clone with many counts. This sample includes further DNA sequences coding for the same CDR3. The chain combines TRBV6-4 with TRBJ1-6; D remains ambiguous. The germline gives CDR1 MRHNA, CDR2 SNTAGT. This CDR3 region has 13 residues. The ends were cut back, 5 bases at V and 7 bases at J, with 9 bases in the middle. CDR3 DNA sequence: TGTGCCAGCAGTCCAACCTCAAATTCACCCCTCCACTTT. Its protein product is CASSPTSNSPLHF.

This clone came up many times. V is TRBV5-4 and J is TRBJ1-2; 8 nucleotides match TRBD1. This CDR3 is 14 amino acids long. Germline CDR1 and CDR2: SGHNT and YYREEE (reference sequence). V shed 7 bases and J 3 bases; nucleotides not matched to a gene: 8. The CDR3 region is CASGRGLGDYGYTF. In DNA form, the CDR3 reads TGTGCCAGCGGCAGGGGGCTGGGGGACTATGGCTACACCTTC.

This clone was detected ten times or more. The chain joins TRBV12-3 or TRBV12-4 to TRBJ2-7; 9 nucleotides align to TRBD1. The ends lost 7 bases at V and 5 bases at J; junction bases unmatched: 9. The CDR3 has 14 amino acids. CDR3 protein: CASKPGTGSDEQYF. The CDR3 nucleotides are TGTGCCAGCAAACCAGGGACAGGGTCGGACGAGCAGTACTTC.

This clone was counted at least ten times. The CDR3 loop is CASSLGDSSGANVLTF. Here the CDR3 DNA reads TGCGCCAGCAGCTTGGGGGACAGCTCTGGGGCCAACGTCCTGACTTTC. J is TRBJ2-6 and V is TRBV5-1; 7 nucleotides agree with TRBD1. The CDR3 consists of 16 residues. Germline loops: CDR1 SGHRS, CDR2 YFSETQ. The junction had 0 bases not matched to a gene; V was cut back by 0 bases and J by 0 bases. The full variable domain, completed using reference TRBV5-1 and TRBJ2-6, is KAGVTQTPRYLIKTRGQQVTLSCSPISGHRSVSWYQQTPGQGLQFLFEYFSETQRNKGNFPGRFSGRQFSNSRSEMNVSTLELGDSALYLCASSLGDSSGANVLTFGAGSRLTVL.

Here the CDR3 reads CASSPGVLSNTGELFF. The DNA of the CDR3 is TGTGCCAGCAGTCCAGGGGTGTTGTCGAACACCGGGGAGCTGTTTTTT. V gene TRBV12-3 or TRBV12-4 combines with J gene TRBJ2-2, with D possibly matching TRBD1 (6 bases). The ends were cut back, 5 bases at V and 0 bases at J, with 13 bases in the middle. The CDR3 runs 16 residues.

In its sample, this clone was seen many times. The chain couples TRBV19 to TRBJ1-5; 7 nucleotides line up with TRBD1. This CDR3 region has 14 residues. Looked up from germline, CDR1 is LNHDA and CDR2 is SQIVND (reference sequence). V shed 5 bases and J 6 bases; nucleotides not matched to a gene: 7. CDR3 sequence: CASSRTGEVQPQHF. CDR3 nucleotides: TGTGCCAGTAGTCGAACAGGGGAGGTTCAGCCCCAGCATTTT.

The gene calls are TRBV28 and TRBJ1-1; no definite D call. Germline loops: CDR1 MDHEN, CDR2 SYDVKM. The CDR3 contains 15 residues. V was trimmed by 3 bases and J by 1 base, leaving 12 bases between them. The DNA of the CDR3 is TGTGCCAGCAGTTTCCCGGGAACGGCGAACACTGAAGCTTTCTTT. It encodes CASSFPGTANTEAFF. Supplemented by reference TRBV28 and TRBJ1-1, the full variable domain reads DVKVTQSSRYLVKRTGEKVFLECVQDMDHENMFWYRQDPGLGLRLIYFSYDVKMKEKGDIPEGYSVSREKKERFSLILESASTNQTSMYLCASSFPGTANTEAFFGQGTRLTVV.

This clone was recorded at least ten times. V usage is TRBV19 and J usage is TRBJ2-5; D may be TRBD1 (5 bases). The V end lost 8 bases, the J end lost 2 bases, and 12 bases lay between the germline ends. Germline CDR1 is LNHDA and CDR2 is SQIVND (reference sequence). The CDR3 length is 13 residues. This CDR3 reads CASAAGRQETQYF. Written as DNA, the CDR3 is TGTGCCAGTGCCGCAGGGCGACAAGAGACCCAGTACTTC.

In this sample, this clone turned up many times. The rearrangement joins TRBV20-1 to TRBJ1-4; tentative D call: TRBD1 (5 bases). From germline, CDR1 is DFQATT and CDR2 SNEGSKA (reference sequence). The CDR3 length is 12 residues. CDR3 loop: CSHGGDNEKLFF. The CDR3 DNA sequence: TGCAGCCACGGGGGAGATAATGAAAAACTGTTTTTT.

By share, this clone ranks as medium-sized (0.01 to 0.1%). This rearrangement joins TRBV9 to TRBJ2-1; the D gene could be TRBD1 or TRBD2 (5 bases each). The CDR3 is 15 amino acids. The germline CDR1 and CDR2 sequences are SGDLS and YYNGEE. Trimming removed 0 bases at V and 1 base at J, with 8 bases between. The CDR3, as DNA: TGTGCCAGCAGCGTAGACTGGGGGTCCTACAATGAGCAGTTCTTC. Translated: CASSVDWGSYNEQFF.

This chain links TRBV7-2 with TRBJ2-7, with D perhaps matching TRBD2 (6 bases). Trimming stripped 1 base from V and 1 base from J, with 11 bases between. The CDR3 sequence is 15 residues long. Germline V CDR1 and CDR2: SGHTA, FQGNSA. The CDR3 bases are TGTGCCAGCAGCTTAGAAGGGACTGCATCCTACGAGCAGTACTTC. It codes for CASSLEGTASYEQYF.

This clone was counted many times. The chain combines TRBV6-5 with TRBJ1-1, with a possible D match to TRBD1 (5 bases). Germline CDR1 is MNHEY and CDR2 is SVGAGI. V lost 0 bases and J lost 1, with 15 bases in between. The CDR3 runs 17 residues. The CDR3 coding sequence is TGTGCCAGCAGTTACTCGGTTGCGGGACGGGCGAACACTGAAGCTTTCTTT. Amino acids: CASSYSVAGRANTEAFF.

In its sample, this clone was seen a few times. Given a much more abundant clone one base away, this may be a read error. The sample holds other DNA sequences that translate to the same CDR3. This chain links TRBV10-3 with TRBJ2-5; D perhaps matches TRBD2 (6 bases). From germline, CDR1 is ENHRY and CDR2 SYGVKD. Trimming stripped 9 bases from V and 2 bases from J, with 13 bases between. The CDR3 extends over 13 amino acids. CDR3 protein: CAIGGSGQETQYF. The CDR3 DNA follows: TGTGCCATTGGGGGGTCAGGTCAAGAGACCCAGTACTTC.

There are many counts of this clone. Other DNA sequences in the same sample also yield this CDR3. The rearrangement joins TRBV29-1 to TRBJ2-7; D is tentatively TRBD1 or TRBD2 (5 bases each). Trimming pared 1 base from V and 3 bases from J, leaving 10 bases between. This CDR3 contains 13 residues. The V gene's germline CDR1 is SQVTM and CDR2 ANQGSEA. The chain's CDR3 is CSVEGGAGYEQYF. In DNA, the CDR3 is TGCAGCGTTGAAGGGGGCGCGGGCTACGAGCAGTACTTC.

The V call is TRBV10-2, the J call TRBJ1-5; possibly TRBD1 for D (6 bases). There are 15 residues in the CDR3. The V gene's germline CDR1 is WSHSY and CDR2 SAAADI. The V end lost 5 bases, the J end lost 6 bases, and 17 bases lay between the germline ends. The CDR3 DNA is TGCGCCAGCAGTACAGGGACCTCCGGAGGTCAGCCCCAGCATTTT. Protein sequence: CASSTGTSGGQPQHF.

For this clone: One base away lies a much larger clone, so this may be a sequencing read error. Distinct nucleotide sequences in the sample also encode this CDR3. This CDR3 is CSAKTGGDTGELFF. CDR3 sequence (DNA): TGCAGCGCCAAAACAGGCGGGGACACCGGGGAGCTGTTTTTT. V gene TRBV20-1 combines with J gene TRBJ2-2; D perhaps matches TRBD2 (6 bases). Germline V gene lookup returns CDR1 DFQATT and CDR2 SNEGSKA (reference sequence). The CDR3 runs to 14 residues.

This clone was observed a handful of times. This rearrangement joins TRBV10-2 to TRBJ2-5, with D unclear. This CDR3 has 11 residues. Trimming removed 4 bases at V and 5 bases at J, with 5 bases between. Germline V gene data show CDR1 as WSHSY and CDR2 as SAAADI. The chain's CDR3 is CASSVSETQYF. In DNA, the CDR3 is TGCGCCAGCAGTGTAAGCGAGACCCAGTACTTC.

Ten or more counts support this clone. J is TRBJ2-4 and V is TRBV6-1, with D possibly TRBD2 on 6 matching bases. In germline, CDR1 is MNHNS, CDR2 SASEGT. The CDR3 covers 15 residues. V was shortened by 6 bases and J by 2 bases, with 14 bases between the two germline ends. Here the CDR3 reads CASREGSGTKNIQYF. In DNA, the CDR3 is TGTGCCAGCAGGGAGGGGTCAGGGACCAAAAACATTCAGTACTTC.

This clone was found many times. The chain employs TRBV28 and TRBJ1-2; no firm D call. Trimming pared 6 bases from V and 4 bases from J, leaving 15 bases between. Germline values: CDR1 MDHEN, CDR2 SYDVKM. This CDR3 is 14 amino acids long. The CDR3 here is CASSNVLNGYGYTF. As DNA, the CDR3 is TGTGCCAGCAGCAATGTGCTTAACGGCTATGGCTACACCTTC.

Many counts were recorded for this clone. V is TRBV11-3 and J is TRBJ2-3; D could derive from TRBD1 or TRBD2 (6 bases each). The CDR3 spans 15 residues. Germline CDR1 reads SGHNT; CDR2 reads YENEEA. V shed 5 bases and J shed 2 bases, with 14 bases lying between them. CDR3 amino acids: CASSARGRFTDTQYF. In DNA, the CDR3 is TGTGCCAGCAGCGCCCGGGGGCGTTTCACAGATACGCAGTATTTT.

V usage is TRBV20-1 and J usage is TRBJ2-5; D not certain. CDR1 DFQATT and CDR2 SNEGSKA come from the germline V gene (reference sequence). There are 12 residues in the CDR3. The V gene lost 0 bases and the J gene lost 8 bases, with 10 bases spanning the gap. Here the CDR3 reads CSARDSSQTQYF. In nucleotides, the CDR3 is TGCAGTGCTAGAGACTCGAGCCAAACCCAGTACTTC.

This clone was detected many times. The J gene is TRBJ1-6, the V gene TRBV2; D is unclear. This CDR3 has 16 residues. V was cut by 4 bases and J by 7 bases, with 17 bases left in between. Germline CDR1 SNHLY, CDR2 FYNNEI. The CDR3 DNA is TGTGCCAGCAGTGGCCGCCGGTCGAGACGAAATTCACCCCTCCACTTT. Its translation is CASSGRRSRRNSPLHF.

This clone was observed many times. This chain uses TRBV5-5 with TRBJ2-1; D is possibly TRBD1 or TRBD2 (5 bases each). CDR1 is SGHKS and CDR2 is YYEKEE in the germline V gene (reference sequence). Trimming removed 1 base from V and 13 bases from J, with 15 bases in between. The CDR3 is 13 amino acids. The CDR3 nucleotides read TGTGCCAGCAGCTTGCGGGCTAGCAGGGATCAGTTCTTC. It yields the protein CASSLRASRDQFF.

This clone was observed many times. The CDR3 region has the DNA TGTGCCAGTAGTACCCAGTATATTCAGTACTTC. This translates into CASSTQYIQYF. This sequence joins TRBV19 and TRBJ2-4, with no clear D. Trimming removed 4 bases at V and 10 bases at J, with 8 bases between. CDR3 size: 11 residues. Germline loops: CDR1 LNHDA, CDR2 SQIVND (reference sequence).

In its sample, this clone was seen many times. This chain connects TRBV24-1 to TRBJ2-3; D remains ambiguous. V dropped 5 bases and J dropped 0 bases, with 8 bases sitting between them. Germline V CDR1 and CDR2: KGHDR, SFDVKD. The CDR3 is made up of 14 amino acids. The CDR3 protein is CATSGRISTDTQYF. CDR3 sequence (DNA): TGTGCCACCAGTGGGCGGATCAGCACAGATACGCAGTATTTT.

This clone was recorded many times. The same CDR3 also results from other DNA sequences found in this sample. The V call is TRBV20-1, the J call TRBJ2-5; D uncertain. CDR1 is DFQATT and CDR2 is SNEGSKA in the germline V gene (reference sequence). This CDR3 region has 14 residues. Trimming took off 1 base at V and 5 bases at J, with 14 bases between the two ends. Written as DNA, the CDR3 is TGCAGTGCTAGAGGGGATGCCCGAACGGAGACCCAGTACTTC. It translates to CSARGDARTETQYF.

In this sample, this clone turned up many times. This chain uses TRBV19 with TRBJ2-2; TRBD2 matches 9 bases. Germline CDR1 and CDR2: LNHDA and SQIVND (reference sequence). The CDR3 runs to 18 residues. Trimming cost V 0 bases and J 7 bases; bases outside gene matches: 12. CDR3 sequence reads: CASSIDPSGVTNLGELFF. CDR3 DNA: TGTGCCAGTAGTATAGATCCTAGCGGGGTCACAAATCTCGGGGAGCTGTTTTTT.

In the case of this clone: At one end the junction does not follow the germline gene, possibly because of a read error. This rearrangement joins TRBV27 to TRBJ2-3; D unresolved. The CDR3 totals 13 residues. The germline CDR1 and CDR2 sequences are MNHEY and SMNVEV (reference sequence). Written as DNA, the CDR3 is TGCACCAGCAGTTTAGTTAGCACAGATACGCAGTATTTT. It encodes CTSSLVSTDTQYF.